A selection of T cell receptor beta chains follows, all from one sample in a study of blood T cell repertoires in COVID-19. Assay: immunoSEQ multiplex PCR; the TCRdb copy retains only in-frame clones and omits some. The sample contains hundreds of thousands of clones, under 90% of which appear only once. Sequenced input: peripheral blood. Receptors were obtained from a woman in her 50s who had recovered from COVID-19. CDR3s leave out the opening cysteine and the closing phenylalanine or tryptophan. Fields, in order: V gene, D gene, J gene, CDR3 protein. A D gene is named only where the DNA matches it firmly.

V: TRBV4-3; D: -; J: TRBJ1-1; CDR3: ASSQGQRGALNTEAF
V: TRBV11-2; D: -; J: TRBJ2-3; CDR3: ASSLVVDTQY
V: TRBV2; D: -; J: TRBJ2-5; CDR3: ASSVAGTRETQY
V: TRBV5-1; D: TRBD2; J: TRBJ2-7; CDR3: ASSIRLAEYYEQY
V: TRBV7-3; D: TRBD2; J: TRBJ2-7; CDR3: ASSKNPAGGPQEQY
V: TRBV7-9; D: TRBD1; J: TRBJ1-4; CDR3: ASRANRGTNEKLF
V: TRBV24-1; D: -; J: TRBJ2-2; CDR3: ATSDTNSPKLPGELF
V: TRBV18; D: TRBD1; J: TRBJ2-7; CDR3: ASSGTGGSYEQY
V: TRBV5-6; D: -; J: TRBJ2-1; CDR3: ASSRHGEQF
V: TRBV9; D: -; J: TRBJ1-4; CDR3: ASSVGATGGEKLF
V: TRBV5-1; D: -; J: TRBJ2-2; CDR3: ASSSNRGGTGELF
V: TRBV29-1; D: -; J: TRBJ2-3; CDR3: SVEGARRDTQY
V: TRBV9; D: TRBD2; J: TRBJ2-3; CDR3: ASSVVPSGGPDTQY
V: TRBV28; D: TRBD1; J: TRBJ1-3; CDR3: ASSSLGQGGYSGNTIY
V: TRBV4-1; D: -; J: TRBJ1-1; CDR3: ASSQEPYEGAGTEAF
V: TRBV18; D: TRBD1; J: TRBJ1-1; CDR3: ASSLHRDRNTEAF